The 9 T cell receptor beta chains below all came from one sample that was sequenced in a study of cytomegalovirus exposure and HLA in healthy donors. Researchers ran the PCR with 60 Vbeta and 13 Jbeta primers. Clones were read by immunoSEQ multiplex PCR, and TCRdb kept only the in-frame ones, dropping some. This sample has about 110,000 clones, with over 65% found just once. Sequenced sample: PBMCs. The source of these receptors is a female donor in good health and CMV-seropositive.

This clone has just a few counts. The V gene is TRBV4-2, the J gene TRBJ2-3; 11 bases line up with TRBD2. Trimming cost V 0 bases and J 2 bases; bases outside gene matches: 7. CDR1 is LGHNA and CDR2 is YNFKEQ in the germline V gene. CDR3 length equals 18 residues. Here the CDR3 DNA reads TGTGCCAGCAGCCAAGATGCGGCTAGCGGGGGGTTCACAGATACGCAGTATTTT. This gives the protein CASSQDAASGGFTDTQYF.

In DNA, the CDR3 is TGTGCCAGCAGCCCCCCGGGAGGGTTGATGAAGACCCAGTACTTC. Translated, it gives CASSPPGGLMKTQYF. This rearrangement joins TRBV5-4 to TRBJ2-5, with 8 bases fitting TRBD2. V shed 4 bases and J 6 bases; nucleotides not matched to a gene: 11. The CDR3 is 15 residues long. Looked up from germline, CDR1 is SGHNT and CDR2 is YYREEE (reference sequence).

The chain joins TRBV19 to TRBJ2-1, with TRBD1 identical over 8 bases. From germline, CDR1 is LNHDA and CDR2 SQIVND (reference sequence). The CDR3 runs to 16 residues. V dropped 3 bases and J dropped 2; count of bases not matched to a gene: 6. The CDR3, as DNA: TGTGCCAGTAGTATCTCAGGGGGCGTCCCCTACAATGAGCAGTTCTTC. This codes for CASSISGGVPYNEQFF. The variable domain in full, completed from reference TRBV19 and TRBJ2-1, reads DGGITQSPKYLFRKEGQNVTLSCEQNLNHDAMYWYRQDPGQGLRLIYYSQIVNDFQKGDIAEGYSVSREKKESFPLTVTSAQKNPTAFYLCASSISGGVPYNEQFFGPGTRLTVL.

The chain couples TRBV7-9 to TRBJ1-2, with 7 bases fitting TRBD1. The CDR3 is 15 residues long. Germline CDR1 SEHNR, CDR2 FQNEAQ (reference sequence). Losses at the gene ends were 1 base for V and 1 base for J; bases not matched to a gene: 3. For the CDR3, the DNA is TGTGCCAGCAGCTTAGGGCGGGACAGTAACTATGGCTACACCTTC. This translates into CASSLGRDSNYGYTF.

The chain uses TRBV5-1 and TRBJ2-2; 7 bases agree with TRBD2. CDR3 length: 13 amino acids. Germline assignment: CDR1 SGHRS and CDR2 YFSETQ. V gave up 5 bases and J gave up 3 bases; unmatched junction bases: 1. CDR3 in DNA: TGCGCCAGCAGACGGGGGGACACCGGGGAGCTGTTTTTT. Its protein product is CASRRGDTGELFF.

V usage is TRBV6-1 and J usage is TRBJ2-2; D unclear. Germline V gene sequence: CDR1 MNHNS, CDR2 SASEGT. The CDR3 runs 14 residues. With 2 bases removed from V and 7 bases from J, the gap between germline ends came to 11 bases. CDR3 residues: CASSETEFRGELFF. Here the CDR3 DNA reads TGTGCCAGCAGTGAAACAGAGTTCCGCGGGGAGCTGTTTTTT.

The rearrangement joins TRBV7-2 to TRBJ2-3, with TRBD2 as a possible D gene (5 bases). Germline CDR1 is SGHTA and CDR2 is FQGNSA. Deletions cut 6 bases from V and 0 bases from J, with 13 bases between. This CDR3 contains 15 residues. The DNA of the CDR3 is TGTGCCAGCAGTTCCATGCGGGTTAGCACAGATACGCAGTATTTT. It is translated as CASSSMRVSTDTQYF.

The chain is built from TRBV25-1 and TRBJ1-3; maybe TRBD1 (5 bases). The V gene lost 4 bases and the J gene lost 7 bases, with 8 bases spanning the gap. Germline V gene lookup returns CDR1 MGHDK and CDR2 SYGVNS. The CDR3 has 12 residues. The CDR3 spells CASSGPGNTIYF. The DNA of the CDR3 is TGTGCCAGCAGTGGCCCAGGGAACACCATATATTTT.

For the CDR3, the DNA is TGTGCCTGGAACGCACTACTTCCGGGACAGGGAGGAGAGACCCAGTACTTC. It is translated as CAWNALLPGQGGETQYF. J is TRBJ2-5 and V is TRBV30; 9 bases are a match to TRBD1. The V gene end was trimmed by 4 bases and the J gene end by 4 bases; junction bases not matched to a gene: 16. CDR1 GTSNPN and CDR2 SVGIG come from the germline V gene (reference sequence). This CDR3 comprises 17 residues.